This T cell receptor beta chain appears in the sequencing data of a study of blood T cell repertoires in COVID-19. Across the whole study: The samples span acute and convalescent COVID-19 from the United States, Italy and Spain. Sample material is recorded as cDNA or gDNA derived from T cells, B-cell-depleted T cells, or PBMCs.

Germline V lookup: CDR1 SNHLY, CDR2 FYNNEI. The V and J ends lost 4 bases and 10 bases respectively, with 20 bases between them. There are 15 residues in the CDR3. Method: immunoSEQ multiplex PCR; TCRdb's copy keeps in-frame clones and lacks some. Seen here are about 200,000 clones, roughly 83% observed once, and the top ten hold 4.5% to 7%. Individuals aged about 18 to 95 years were recruited from roughly 23 US areas. Membership in each cohort depended on participant-reported clinical history. The clonotype was recovered from a man in his forties or fifties with acute COVID-19. The chain has TRBV2 and TRBJ2-1, with a weak D call TRBD2 (5 bases). Sequenced sample: PBMCs or T cells enriched from blood (not recorded which). The CDR3 sequence: CASSAEEASLGEQFF. CDR3 nucleotide sequence: TGTGCCAGCAGTGCGGAAGAGGCTTCACTAGGGGAGCAGTTCTTC.